These 10 T cell receptor beta chains came from one sample sequenced in a study of cytomegalovirus exposure and HLA in healthy donors. Primers included in the PCR were 60 Vbeta and 13 Jbeta primers. Sequencing was performed with immunoSEQ multiplex PCR; in TCRdb, only in-frame clones are kept and a portion is missing. The sample comprises approximately 190,000 clones, about 85% of which are singletons, and approximately 3.9% rests with the top ten. The sample was PBMCs. Receptor source: a man in his fifties in good health and CMV-seronegative.

The J gene is TRBJ2-3, the V gene TRBV7-6, with a weak D call TRBD2 (6 bases). Germline loops: CDR1 SGHVS, CDR2 FNYEAQ. V dropped 5 bases and J dropped 3 bases, with 12 bases sitting between them. CDR3 length equals 14 residues. The CDR3 here is CASSRTIGTDTQYF. CDR3 bases: TGTGCCAGCAGCCGGACTATAGGAACAGATACGCAGTATTTT.

V usage is TRBV30 and J usage is TRBJ1-2, with D possibly being TRBD1 (5 bases). The CDR3 has 15 residues. The V gene's germline CDR1 is GTSNPN and CDR2 SVGIG (reference sequence). The germline V and J ends were trimmed by 0 bases and 0 bases, with 11 bases remaining between them. As DNA, the CDR3 is TGTGCCTGGAGTGTACCGGCCAGGGCTAACTATGGCTACACCTTC. This codes for CAWSVPARANYGYTF. The variable domain in full, with the rest retrieved from reference TRBV30 and TRBJ1-2, is SQTIHQWPATLVQPVGSPLSLECTVEGTSNPNLYWYRQAAGRGLQLLFYSVGIGQISSEVPQNLSASRPQDRQFILSSKKLLLSDSGFYLCAWSVPARANYGYTFGSGTRLTVV.

The chain carries TRBV30 and TRBJ1-2; TRBD1 agrees at 9 bases. Germline CDR1 reads GTSNPN; CDR2 reads SVGIG (reference sequence). V dropped 1 base and J dropped 3; count of bases not matched to a gene: 9. CDR3 length equals 16 residues. The CDR3 loop reads CAWSERGQGLDYGYTF. In nucleotides, the CDR3 is TGTGCCTGGAGTGAGAGGGGACAGGGTTTAGACTATGGCTACACCTTC.

The CDR3 region is CASSVKGYTQYF. CDR3 nucleotide sequence: TGTGCCAGCAGTGTGAAGGGGTATACGCAGTATTTT. This chain uses TRBV6-1 with TRBJ2-3; a weak D match, TRBD1 (5 bases). With 4 bases removed from V and 7 bases from J, the gap between germline ends came to 9 bases. From germline, CDR1 is MNHNS and CDR2 SASEGT. This CDR3 spans 12 amino acids.

The chain uses TRBV14 and TRBJ1-5, with 7 bases lining up with TRBD1. CDR3 length equals 14 residues. Germline V gene lookup returns CDR1 SGHDN and CDR2 FVKESK. Germline trimming cut 4 bases from V and 6 bases from J; bases unmatched to any gene: 6. CDR3 in DNA: TGTGCCAGCAGCCGGAGCGACAGGGCTCAGCCCCAGCATTTT. It is translated as CASSRSDRAQPQHF.

This clone was counted a few times. The CDR3 DNA reads as TGCGCCAGCAGCCTCGGGCCGATGAGACAGGGCCCAAACAATGAGCAGTTCTTC. Translated: CASSLGPMRQGPNNEQFF. The J gene is TRBJ2-1, the V gene TRBV4-1, with 7 bases that match TRBD1. J gave up 5 bases and V 4 bases, and 17 bases lay outside the gene matches. CDR3 length: 18 amino acids. CDR1 and CDR2 from the germline V gene are MGHRA and YSYEKL.

This chain uses TRBV18 with TRBJ2-7, with D perhaps matching TRBD2 (5 bases). The CDR3 contains 13 residues. The ends were cut back, 10 bases at V and 1 base at J, with 14 bases in the middle. CDR1 and CDR2 (germline): KGHSH, LQKENI. The CDR3 reads CATLYPGSYEQYF. The CDR3 coding sequence is TGTGCCACCCTCTACCCGGGGTCCTACGAGCAGTACTTC.

The rearrangement joins TRBV4-1 to TRBJ1-2; D unresolved. Trimming pared 2 bases from V and 7 bases from J, leaving 11 bases between. This CDR3 has 13 residues. Germline assignment: CDR1 MGHRA and CDR2 YSYEKL. This chain's CDR3 is CASSQQRQAGYTF. CDR3 coding DNA: TGCGCCAGCAGCCAACAAAGGCAGGCTGGCTACACCTTC.

The chain employs TRBV19 and TRBJ2-1; tentative D call: TRBD2 (6 bases). With 3 bases removed from V and 7 bases from J, the gap between germline ends came to 7 bases. CDR1 LNHDA and CDR2 SQIVND come from the germline V gene (reference sequence). The CDR3 contains 12 residues. The CDR3: CASSMEGNEQFF. The CDR3 nucleotides are TGTGCCAGTAGTATGGAGGGGAATGAGCAGTTCTTC.

This rearrangement joins TRBV15 to TRBJ2-2; possible D gene TRBD1, 9 bases. Per the germline V gene, CDR1 is LNHNV and CDR2 is YYDKDF (reference sequence). This CDR3 has 15 amino acids. With 9 bases removed from V and 3 bases from J, the gap between germline ends came to 17 bases. The CDR3 region is CATREGQGDTGELFF. CDR3 DNA: TGTGCCACTCGGGAGGGACAGGGTGACACCGGGGAGCTGTTTTTT.